This is a list of T cell receptor beta chains from one sample in a study of blood T cells in healthy people across ages. TCRdb itself ran the 5' RACE reads through MiXCR, one entry per CDR3 protein. The sample consists of around 1,800,000 distinct CDR3 sequences, more than 35% of them appearing once. Source material: blood. These TCRs come from a human donor in good health. CDR3s include the opening cysteine and the closing phenylalanine or tryptophan. Each record gives: J gene, D gene, V gene, CDR3 length, clone size, CDR3 DNA, CDR3 protein. The D gene is left open where the match is weak. Not all rows give a size; the values are once, few, many and, for expanded clones, a class.

TRBJ2-7 | - | TRBV6-2/TRBV6-3 | 14 | few | TGTGCCAGCAGACACAGGCGGGTAACCTACGAGCAGTACTTC | CASRHRRVTYEQYF
TRBJ2-3 | - | TRBV7-8 | 15 | - | TGTGCCAGCAGCTTCGGTCCAGAGAGCACAGATACGCAGTATTTT | CASSFGPESTDTQYF
TRBJ1-2 | - | TRBV25-1 | 13 | few | TGTGCCAGCAGTTTGTGGACAGACTATGGCTACACCTTC | CASSLWTDYGYTF
TRBJ2-7 | TRBD2 | TRBV6-2/TRBV6-3 | 13 | many | TGTGCCAGCATGCCGAGCGGGGTACGTGAGCAGTACTTC | CASMPSGVREQYF
TRBJ1-1 | - | TRBV29-1 | 12 | many | TGCAGCGTTGACAGGGGGAACACTGAAGCTTTCTTT | CSVDRGNTEAFF
TRBJ2-3 | - | TRBV7-2 | 14 | - | TGTGCCAGCAGCGACAGGAGAGGCACAGATACGCAGTATTTT | CASSDRRGTDTQYF
TRBJ2-7 | TRBD1 | TRBV12-3/TRBV12-4 | 14 | few | TGTGCCAGCAGTATTACAGGGGAGCGCTACGAGCAGTACTTC | CASSITGERYEQYF
TRBJ1-6 | - | TRBV5-6 | 14 | few | TGTGCCAGCAACGAGGGCGAAGTAGGTCCACCCCTCCACTTT | CASNEGEVGPPLHF
TRBJ1-1 | - | TRBV4-3 | 13 | - | TGCGCCAGCGGGGATGGTAGCGGGACAGAAGCTTTCTTT | CASGDGSGTEAFF
TRBJ2-5 | - | TRBV5-1 | 15 | - | TGCGCCAGCATGGATAGTCTCTTCCCGTCGGAGACCCAGTACTTC | CASMDSLFPSETQYF
TRBJ1-1 | - | TRBV10-3 | 14 | - | TGTGCCATCAGCGAACAGGGATCGAACACTGAAGCTTTCTTT | CAISEQGSNTEAFF
TRBJ1-4 | - | TRBV6-2/TRBV6-3 | 13 | few | TGTGCCAGCAGTTACGGCAGCAATGAAAAACTGTTTTTT | CASSYGSNEKLFF
TRBJ1-5 | - | TRBV6-2/TRBV6-3 | 16 | - | TGTGCCAGCAGTTACGAGTCAGGATGGTTCAATCAGCCCCAGCATTTT | CASSYESGWFNQPQHF
TRBJ2-3 | - | TRBV11-2 | 16 | - | TGTGCCAGCAGCCCACGGGGACCGCGGGAAACAGATACGCAGTATTTT | CASSPRGPRETDTQYF
TRBJ2-7 | - | TRBV12-3/TRBV12-4 | 14 | few | TGTGCCAGCCGGGGGGGGACAGAAATTTACGAGCAGTACTTC | CASRGGTEIYEQYF
TRBJ2-1 | - | TRBV4-3 | 15 | - | TGCGCCAGCAGCCAAGGGGAATGGGGGCTCTATGAGCAGTTCTTC | CASSQGEWGLYEQFF
TRBJ2-7 | TRBD1 | TRBV20-1 | 16 | few | TGCAGTGTGATTCGGGGACAGGGTATAGCATCCTACGAGCAGTACTTC | CSVIRGQGIASYEQYF
TRBJ2-1 | - | TRBV20-1 | 14 | - | TGCAGTGCTAGTTGGGGGACCTCCTACAATGAGCAGTTCTTC | CSASWGTSYNEQFF
TRBJ2-7 | - | TRBV27 | 14 | few | TGTGCCAGCAGTTTCCACAGGGAGGGCTCAGAGCAGTACTTC | CASSFHREGSEQYF
TRBJ2-7 | TRBD1 | TRBV7-2 | 15 | - | TGTGCCAGCAGCGCCCCGGGACAGGGGGTCTACGAGCAGTACTTC | CASSAPGQGVYEQYF
TRBJ2-5 | - | TRBV7-2 | 14 | few | TGTGCCAGCAGCTTAGTGGAGGGAAGAAAGACCCAGTACTTC | CASSLVEGRKTQYF
TRBJ1-1 | - | TRBV5-1 | 12 | - | TGCGCCAGCAGCCGCCGGGAGACTGAAGCTTTCTTT | CASSRRETEAFF